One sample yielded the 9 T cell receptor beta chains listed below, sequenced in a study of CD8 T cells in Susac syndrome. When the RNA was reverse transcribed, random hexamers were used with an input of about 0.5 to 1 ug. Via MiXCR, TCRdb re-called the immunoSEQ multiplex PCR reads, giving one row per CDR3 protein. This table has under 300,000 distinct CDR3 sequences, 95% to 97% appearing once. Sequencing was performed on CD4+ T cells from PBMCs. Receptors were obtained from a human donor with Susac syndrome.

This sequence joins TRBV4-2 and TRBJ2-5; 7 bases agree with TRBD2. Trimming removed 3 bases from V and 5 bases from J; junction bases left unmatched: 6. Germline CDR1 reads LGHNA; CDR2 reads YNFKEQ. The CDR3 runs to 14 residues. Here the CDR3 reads CASSHRGGAETQYF. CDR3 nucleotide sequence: TGTGCCAGCAGCCACCGGGGAGGGGCCGAGACCCAGTACTTC.

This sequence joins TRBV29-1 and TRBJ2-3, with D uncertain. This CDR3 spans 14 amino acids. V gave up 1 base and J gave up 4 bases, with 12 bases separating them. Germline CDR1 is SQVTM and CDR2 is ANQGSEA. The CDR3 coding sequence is TGCAGCGTTGAAGGAAGACTCCACGCAGATACGCAGTATTTT. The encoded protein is CSVEGRLHADTQYF.

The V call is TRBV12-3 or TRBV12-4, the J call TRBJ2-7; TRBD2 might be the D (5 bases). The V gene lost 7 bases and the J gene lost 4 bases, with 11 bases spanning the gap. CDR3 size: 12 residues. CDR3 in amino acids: CASTELGYEQYF. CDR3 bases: TGTGCCAGCACCGAACTAGGTTACGAGCAGTACTTC.

DNA for the CDR3: TGTGCCAGCAGTCTTCGGACTAGCGGGATTGAGACCCAGTACTTC. It yields the protein CASSLRTSGIETQYF. The chain is built from TRBV3-1 and TRBJ2-5, with 12 nucleotides matching TRBD2. From germline, CDR1 is LGHDT and CDR2 YNNKEL (reference sequence). This CDR3 has 15 residues. Unmatched junction bases numbered 7, after V lost 6 bases and J lost 5 bases.

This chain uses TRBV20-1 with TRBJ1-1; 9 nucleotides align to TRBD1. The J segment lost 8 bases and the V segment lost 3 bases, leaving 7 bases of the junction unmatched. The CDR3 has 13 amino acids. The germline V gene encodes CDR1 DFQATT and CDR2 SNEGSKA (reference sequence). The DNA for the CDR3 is TGCAGTGCTAGGTCCGGACAGGGGCTCGAAGCTTTCTTT. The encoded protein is CSARSGQGLEAFF.

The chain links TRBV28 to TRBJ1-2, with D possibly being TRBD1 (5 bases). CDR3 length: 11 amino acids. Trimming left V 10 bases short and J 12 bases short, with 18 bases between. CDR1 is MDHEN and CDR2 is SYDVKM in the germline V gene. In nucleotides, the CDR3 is TGTGCCACCTCCGGGACGGCCAAGGACACCTTC. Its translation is CATSGTAKDTF.

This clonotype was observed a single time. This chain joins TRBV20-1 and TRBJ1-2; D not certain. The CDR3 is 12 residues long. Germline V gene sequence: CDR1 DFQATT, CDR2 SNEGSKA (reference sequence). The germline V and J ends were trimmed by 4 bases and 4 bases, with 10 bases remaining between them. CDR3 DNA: TGCAGTGCTAAGACTTACACCTATGGCTACACCTTC. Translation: CSAKTYTYGYTF.

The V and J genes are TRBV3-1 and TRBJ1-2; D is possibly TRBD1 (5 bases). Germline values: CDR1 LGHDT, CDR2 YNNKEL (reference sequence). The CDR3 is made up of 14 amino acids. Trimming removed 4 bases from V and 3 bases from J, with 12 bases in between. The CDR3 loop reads CASSRSGTDYGYTF. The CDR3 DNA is TGTGCCAGCAGCCGGTCCGGGACGGACTATGGCTACACCTTC.

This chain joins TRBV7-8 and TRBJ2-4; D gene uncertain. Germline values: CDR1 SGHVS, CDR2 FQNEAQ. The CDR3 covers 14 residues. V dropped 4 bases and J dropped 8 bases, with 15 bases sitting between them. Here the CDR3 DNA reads TGTGCCAGCAGCTCCCCCTTTCCGAAGGACATTCAGTACTTC. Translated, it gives CASSSPFPKDIQYF. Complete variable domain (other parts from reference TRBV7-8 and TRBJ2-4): GAGVSQSPRYKVAKRGQDVALRCDPISGHVSLFWYQQALGQGPEFLTYFQNEAQLDKSGLPSDRFFAERPEGSVSTLKIQRTQQEDSAVYLCASSSPFPKDIQYFGAGTRLSVL.